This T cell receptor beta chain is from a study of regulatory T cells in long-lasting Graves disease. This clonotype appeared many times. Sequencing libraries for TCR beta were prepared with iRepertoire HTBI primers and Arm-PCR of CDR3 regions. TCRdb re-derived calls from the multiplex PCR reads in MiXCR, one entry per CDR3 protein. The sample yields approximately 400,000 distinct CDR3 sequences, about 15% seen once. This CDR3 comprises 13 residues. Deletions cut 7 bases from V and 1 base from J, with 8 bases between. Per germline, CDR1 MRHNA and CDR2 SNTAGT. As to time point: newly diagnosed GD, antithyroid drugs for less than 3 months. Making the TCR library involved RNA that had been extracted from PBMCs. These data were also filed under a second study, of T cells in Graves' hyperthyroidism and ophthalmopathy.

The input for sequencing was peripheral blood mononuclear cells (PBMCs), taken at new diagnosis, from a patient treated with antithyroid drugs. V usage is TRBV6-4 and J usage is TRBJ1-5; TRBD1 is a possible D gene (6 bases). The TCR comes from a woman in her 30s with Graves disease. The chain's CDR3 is CASKRGSNQPQHF. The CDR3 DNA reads TGTGCCAGCAAAAGGGGGAGCAATCAGCCCCAGCATTTT.